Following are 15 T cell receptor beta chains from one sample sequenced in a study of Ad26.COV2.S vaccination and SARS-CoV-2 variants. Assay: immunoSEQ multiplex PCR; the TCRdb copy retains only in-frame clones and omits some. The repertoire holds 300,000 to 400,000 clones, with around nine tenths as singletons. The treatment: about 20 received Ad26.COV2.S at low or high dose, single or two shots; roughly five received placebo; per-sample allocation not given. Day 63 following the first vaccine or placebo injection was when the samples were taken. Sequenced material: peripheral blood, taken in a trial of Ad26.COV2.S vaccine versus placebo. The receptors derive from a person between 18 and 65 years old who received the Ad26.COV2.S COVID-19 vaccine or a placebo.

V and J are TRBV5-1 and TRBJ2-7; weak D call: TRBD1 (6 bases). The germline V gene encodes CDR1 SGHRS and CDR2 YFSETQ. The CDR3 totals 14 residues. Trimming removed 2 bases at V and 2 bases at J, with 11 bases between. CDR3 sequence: CASSLGTITYEQYF. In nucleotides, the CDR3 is TGCGCCAGCAGCTTAGGGACAATTACCTACGAGCAGTACTTC.

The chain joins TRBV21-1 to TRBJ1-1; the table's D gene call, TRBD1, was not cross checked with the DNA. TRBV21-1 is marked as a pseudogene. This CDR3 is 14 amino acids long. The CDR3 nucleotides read TGTGCCAGCACCGTCAGGGGCATGAACACTGAAGCTTTCTTT. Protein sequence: CASTVRGMNTEAFF.

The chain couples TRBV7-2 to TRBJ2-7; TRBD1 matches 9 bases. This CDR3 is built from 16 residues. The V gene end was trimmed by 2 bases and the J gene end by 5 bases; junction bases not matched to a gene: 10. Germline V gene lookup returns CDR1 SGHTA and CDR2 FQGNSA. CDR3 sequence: CASSLYPGQGNHEQYF. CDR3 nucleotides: TGTGCCAGCAGCTTATATCCTGGACAGGGGAACCACGAGCAGTACTTC.

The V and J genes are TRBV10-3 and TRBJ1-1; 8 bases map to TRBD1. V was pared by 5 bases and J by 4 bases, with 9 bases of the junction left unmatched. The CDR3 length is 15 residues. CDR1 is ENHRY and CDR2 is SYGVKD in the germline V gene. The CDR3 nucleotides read TGTGCCATCAGTAGGGAGGACAGGGACTCCACTGAAGCTTTCTTT. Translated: CAISREDRDSTEAFF.

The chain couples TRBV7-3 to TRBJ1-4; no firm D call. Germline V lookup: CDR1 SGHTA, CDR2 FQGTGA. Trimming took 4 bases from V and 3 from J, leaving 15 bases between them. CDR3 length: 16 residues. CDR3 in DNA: TGTGCCAGCAGCTCCCGGCGGGTGGGTTCTAATGAAAAACTGTTTTTT. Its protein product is CASSSRRVGSNEKLFF. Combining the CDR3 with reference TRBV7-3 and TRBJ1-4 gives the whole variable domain GAGVSQTPSNKVTEKGKYVELRCDPISGHTALYWYRQSLGQGPEFLIYFQGTGAADDSGLPNDRFFAVRPEGSVSTLKIQRTERGDSAVYLCASSSRRVGSNEKLFFGSGTQLSVL.

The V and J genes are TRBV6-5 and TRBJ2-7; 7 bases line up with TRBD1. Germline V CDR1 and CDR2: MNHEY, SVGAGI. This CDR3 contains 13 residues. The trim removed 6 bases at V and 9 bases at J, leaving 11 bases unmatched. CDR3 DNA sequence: TGTGCCAGCAGAGCCGACAGGGAAATTGGGCAGTACTTC. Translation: CASRADREIGQYF.

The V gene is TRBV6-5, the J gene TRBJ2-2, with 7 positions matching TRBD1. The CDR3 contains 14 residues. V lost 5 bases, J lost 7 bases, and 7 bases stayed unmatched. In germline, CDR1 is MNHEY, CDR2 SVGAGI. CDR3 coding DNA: TGTGCCAGCAGTCGGACAGGTTCGAGCGGGGAGCTGTTTTTT. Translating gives CASSRTGSSGELFF.

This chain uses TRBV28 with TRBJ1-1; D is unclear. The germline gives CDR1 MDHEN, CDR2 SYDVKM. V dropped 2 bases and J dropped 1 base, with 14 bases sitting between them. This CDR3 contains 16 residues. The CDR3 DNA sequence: TGTGCCAGCAGTTTAGGGTTTTTGGGCCGGAACACTGAAGCTTTCTTT. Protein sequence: CASSLGFLGRNTEAFF.

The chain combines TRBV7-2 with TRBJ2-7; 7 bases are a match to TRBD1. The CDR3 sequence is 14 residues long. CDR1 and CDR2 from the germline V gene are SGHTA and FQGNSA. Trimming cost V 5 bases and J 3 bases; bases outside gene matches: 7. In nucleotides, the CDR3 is TGTGCCAGCAGCATAGACAGGGCCAACTACGAGCAGTACTTC. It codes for CASSIDRANYEQYF. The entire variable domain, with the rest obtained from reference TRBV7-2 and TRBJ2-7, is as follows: GAGVSQSPSNKVTEKGKDVELRCDPISGHTALYWYRQSLGQGLEFLIYFQGNSAPDKSGLPSDRFSAERTGGSVSTLTIQRTQQEDSAVYLCASSIDRANYEQYFGPGTRLTVT.

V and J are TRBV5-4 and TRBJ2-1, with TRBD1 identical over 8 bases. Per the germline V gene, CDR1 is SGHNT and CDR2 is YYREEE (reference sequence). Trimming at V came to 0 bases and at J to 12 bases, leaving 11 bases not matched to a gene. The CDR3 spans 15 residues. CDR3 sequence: CASSLDKVSGTGQFF. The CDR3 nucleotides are TGTGCCAGCAGCTTGGATAAAGTGTCCGGGACAGGGCAGTTCTTC.

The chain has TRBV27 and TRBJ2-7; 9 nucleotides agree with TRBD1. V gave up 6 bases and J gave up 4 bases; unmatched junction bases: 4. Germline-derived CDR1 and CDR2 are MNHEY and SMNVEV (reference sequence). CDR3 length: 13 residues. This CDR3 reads CASRGTGRYEQYF. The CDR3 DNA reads TGTGCCAGCAGAGGGACAGGGAGATACGAGCAGTACTTC.

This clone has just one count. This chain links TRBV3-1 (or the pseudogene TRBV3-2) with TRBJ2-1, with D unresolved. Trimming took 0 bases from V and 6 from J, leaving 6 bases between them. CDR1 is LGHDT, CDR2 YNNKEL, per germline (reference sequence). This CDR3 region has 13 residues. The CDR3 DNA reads TGTGCCAGCAGCCAAGATTTGCGCAATGAGCAGTTCTTC. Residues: CASSQDLRNEQFF.

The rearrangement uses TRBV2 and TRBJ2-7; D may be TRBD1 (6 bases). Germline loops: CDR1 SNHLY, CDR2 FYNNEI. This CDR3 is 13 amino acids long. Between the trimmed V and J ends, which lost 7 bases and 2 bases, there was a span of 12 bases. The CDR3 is CASIGAGAYEQYF. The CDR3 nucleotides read TGTGCCAGCATAGGGGCAGGGGCCTACGAGCAGTACTTC. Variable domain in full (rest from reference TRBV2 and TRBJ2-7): EPEVTQTPSHQVTQMGQEVILRCVPISNHLYFYWYRQILGQKVEFLVSFYNNEISEKSEIFDDQFSVERPDGSNFTLKIRSTKLEDSAMYFCASIGAGAYEQYFGPGTRLTVT.

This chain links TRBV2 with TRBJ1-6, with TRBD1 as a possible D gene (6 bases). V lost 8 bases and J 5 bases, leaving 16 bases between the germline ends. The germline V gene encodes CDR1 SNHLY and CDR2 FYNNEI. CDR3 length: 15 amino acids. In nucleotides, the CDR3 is TGTGCCAGCCGGGGGCCTAGTGGAAATAATTCACCCCTCCACTTT. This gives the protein CASRGPSGNNSPLHF.

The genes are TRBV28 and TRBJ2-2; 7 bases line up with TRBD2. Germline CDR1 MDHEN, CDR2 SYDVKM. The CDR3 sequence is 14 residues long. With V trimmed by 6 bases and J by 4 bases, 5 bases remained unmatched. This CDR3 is CASSDPGGTGELFF. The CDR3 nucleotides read TGTGCCAGCAGCGACCCGGGGGGCACCGGGGAGCTGTTTTTT.